This T cell receptor beta chain was captured in a study of tumor-infiltrating lymphocytes in primary liver carcinoma. Study-wide results and caveats: Tumor region pairs shared more overlap than did tumor-adjacent and tumor-blood pairs.

Regarding this clonotype: The antigen is undetermined.

Unsorted bulk tissue of roughly 20-34 mg yielded co-extracted RNA and DNA. Patients underwent resection of primary liver carcinoma. From approximately 0.5 ug of total RNA, TCR beta-specific cDNA was reverse-transcribed using a constant-region primer. Libraries covering TCR beta were generated through three nested multiplex PCR rounds (using a slightly modified ARM-PCR). The two initial PCR rounds, nine to eleven cycles each, used TRBV1-TRBV30 forward and C-beta reverse primers. A single record per CDR3 protein comes from TCRdb applying MiXCR to the multiplex PCR reads. Seen here are fewer than 50,000 distinct CDR3 sequences, about 75% observed once, and the top ten hold around 40%. The CDR3 consists of 16 residues. The J segment lost 2 bases and the V segment lost 6 bases, leaving 10 bases of the junction unmatched. Germline V gene data show CDR1 as SGHVS and CDR2 as FQNEAQ.

The genes are TRBV7-8 and TRBJ2-3; 8 bases agree with TRBD1. Material: tumor-adjacent normal liver tissue. The sequence came from a woman aged 30 to 39 with primary liver carcinoma and hepatitis B virus infection. The CDR3 DNA reads TGTGCCAGCAGTCTCAGACAGGGGAGTATCACAGATACGCAGTATTTT. Translating gives CASSLRQGSITDTQYF.